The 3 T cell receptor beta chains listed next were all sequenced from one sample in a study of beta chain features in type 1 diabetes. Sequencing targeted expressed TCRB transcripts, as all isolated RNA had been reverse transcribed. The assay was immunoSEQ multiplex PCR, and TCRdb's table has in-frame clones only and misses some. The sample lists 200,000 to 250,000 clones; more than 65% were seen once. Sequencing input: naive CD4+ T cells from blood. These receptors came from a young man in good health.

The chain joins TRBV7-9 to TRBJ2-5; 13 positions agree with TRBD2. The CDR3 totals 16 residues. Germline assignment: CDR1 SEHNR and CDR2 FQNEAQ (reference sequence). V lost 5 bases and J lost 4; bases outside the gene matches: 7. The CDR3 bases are TGTGCCAGCAGCCACCCGGGACTAGCGGGATCAGAGACCCAGTACTTC. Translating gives CASSHPGLAGSETQYF.

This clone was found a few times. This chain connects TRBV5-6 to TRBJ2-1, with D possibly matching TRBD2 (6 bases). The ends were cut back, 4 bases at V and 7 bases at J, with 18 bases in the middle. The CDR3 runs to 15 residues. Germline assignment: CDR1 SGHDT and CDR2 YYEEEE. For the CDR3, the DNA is TGTGCCAGCAGCACCTATGGGACTCTTATTAATGAGCAGTTCTTC. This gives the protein CASSTYGTLINEQFF.

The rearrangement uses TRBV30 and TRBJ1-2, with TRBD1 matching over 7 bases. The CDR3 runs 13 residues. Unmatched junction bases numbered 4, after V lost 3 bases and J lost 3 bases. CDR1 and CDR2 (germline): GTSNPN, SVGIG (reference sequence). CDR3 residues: CAWRGDRDYGYTF. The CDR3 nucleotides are TGTGCCTGGAGGGGTGACAGGGACTATGGCTACACCTTC.